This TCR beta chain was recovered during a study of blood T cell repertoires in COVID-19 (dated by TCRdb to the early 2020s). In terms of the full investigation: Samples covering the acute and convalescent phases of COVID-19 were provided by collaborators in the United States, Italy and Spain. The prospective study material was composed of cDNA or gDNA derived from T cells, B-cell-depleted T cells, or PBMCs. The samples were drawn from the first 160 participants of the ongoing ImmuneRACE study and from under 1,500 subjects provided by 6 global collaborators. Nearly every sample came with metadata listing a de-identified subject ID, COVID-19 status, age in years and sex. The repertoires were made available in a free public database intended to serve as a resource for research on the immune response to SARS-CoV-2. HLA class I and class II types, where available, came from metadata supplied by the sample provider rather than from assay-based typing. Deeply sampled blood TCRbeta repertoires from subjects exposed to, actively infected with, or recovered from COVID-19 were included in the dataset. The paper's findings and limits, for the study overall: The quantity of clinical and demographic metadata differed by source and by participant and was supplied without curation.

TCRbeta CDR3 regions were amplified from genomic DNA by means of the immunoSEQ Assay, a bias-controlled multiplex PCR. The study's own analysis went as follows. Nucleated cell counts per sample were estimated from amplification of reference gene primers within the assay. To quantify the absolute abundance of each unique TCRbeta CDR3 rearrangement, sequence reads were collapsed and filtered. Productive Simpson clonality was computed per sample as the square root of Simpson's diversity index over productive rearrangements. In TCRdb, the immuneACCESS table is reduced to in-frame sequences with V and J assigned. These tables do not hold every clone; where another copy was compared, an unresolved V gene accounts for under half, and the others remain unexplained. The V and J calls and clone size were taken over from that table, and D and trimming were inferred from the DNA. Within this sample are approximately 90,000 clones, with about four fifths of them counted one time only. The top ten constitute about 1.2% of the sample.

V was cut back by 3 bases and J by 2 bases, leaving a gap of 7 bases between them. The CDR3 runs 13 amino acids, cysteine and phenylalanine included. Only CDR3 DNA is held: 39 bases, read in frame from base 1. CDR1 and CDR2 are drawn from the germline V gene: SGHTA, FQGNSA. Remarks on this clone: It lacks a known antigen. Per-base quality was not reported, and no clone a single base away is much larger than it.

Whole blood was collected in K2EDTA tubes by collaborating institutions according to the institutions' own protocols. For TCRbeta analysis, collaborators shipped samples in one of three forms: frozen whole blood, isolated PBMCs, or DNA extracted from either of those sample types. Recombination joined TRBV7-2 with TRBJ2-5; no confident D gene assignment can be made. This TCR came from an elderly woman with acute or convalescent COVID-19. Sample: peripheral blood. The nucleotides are TGTGCCAGCAGCTTTTTCAGACAAGAGACCCAGTACTTC. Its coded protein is CASSFFRQETQYF.